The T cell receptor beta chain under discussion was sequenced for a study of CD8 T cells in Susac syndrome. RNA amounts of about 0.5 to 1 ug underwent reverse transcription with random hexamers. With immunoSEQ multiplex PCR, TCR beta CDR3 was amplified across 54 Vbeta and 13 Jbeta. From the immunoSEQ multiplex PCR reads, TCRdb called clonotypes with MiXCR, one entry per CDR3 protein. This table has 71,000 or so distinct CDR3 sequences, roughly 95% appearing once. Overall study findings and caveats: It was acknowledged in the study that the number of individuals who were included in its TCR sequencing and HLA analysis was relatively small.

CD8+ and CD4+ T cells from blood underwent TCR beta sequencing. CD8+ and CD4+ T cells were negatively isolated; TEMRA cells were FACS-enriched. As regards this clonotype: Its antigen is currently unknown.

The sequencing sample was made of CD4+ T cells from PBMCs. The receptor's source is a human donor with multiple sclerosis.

CDR3 region: CASSQGRTGSETQYF. CDR3 sequence (DNA): TGTGCCAGCAGCCAAGGGAGGACCGGATCAGAGACCCAGTACTTC. This chain uses TRBV4-2 with TRBJ2-5; a possible D gene is TRBD2 (5 bases). The germline CDR1 and CDR2 sequences are LGHNA and YNFKEQ. The CDR3 sequence is 15 residues long. Trimming stripped 1 base from V and 4 bases from J, with 13 bases between.